This T cell receptor beta chain is from a study of CD8 T cells in Susac syndrome. Worth noting for this clonotype: Its target is not known.

It was negative isolation that provided the CD8+ and CD4+ T cells, whereas TEMRA cells were enriched by FACS. CDR3 size: 19 residues. Germline V gives CDR1 LGHDT, CDR2 YNNKEL (reference sequence). J gave up 4 bases and V 1 base, and 10 bases lay outside the gene matches. Study outcomes and limitations: An acknowledgment was made by the study that its TCR sequencing and HLA analysis involved relatively few individuals.

The RNA input was roughly 0.5 to 1 ug, and it was reverse transcribed with random hexamers. TCRdb redid the calling of the immunoSEQ multiplex PCR reads with MiXCR, one entry per CDR3 protein. The sample carries fewer than 350,000 distinct CDR3 sequences, about 89% recorded once. This sequence joins TRBV3-1 and TRBJ2-2; 12 bases match TRBD1. What was sequenced was CD8+ T cells from PBMCs. The sequence was obtained from a human donor with multiple sclerosis. The CDR3 protein is CASSQAGTGGVRGTGELFF. The CDR3 DNA reads TGTGCCAGCAGCCAAGCCGGGACAGGGGGCGTGCGCGGCACCGGGGAGCTGTTTTTT.